This T cell receptor beta chain came from a study of radiation and T cells in renal cell carcinoma. Study observations and caveats: Baseline intratumoral clonotype presence is unknown without pretreatment biopsies. In blood, top tumor clones expanded by 2 weeks, shrinking by 4.

Assay: immunoSEQ multiplex PCR; the TCRdb copy retains only in-frame clones and omits some. The data contain approximately 140,000 clones, about 85% of them singletons. Time point meaning: baseline pretreatment blood. The sample's treatment: 15 Gy SBRT to primary tumor, nephrectomy 4 weeks later. The patient's renal cell carcinoma had clear cell pathology. Regarding this clone: As yet, its antigen is unknown.

The receptor was isolated from a woman between 65 and 79 years old with renal cell carcinoma. The sequencing used blood, collected from a patient whose treatment included radiotherapy and nephrectomy.

CDR3 nucleotide sequence: TGCGCCAGCAGCCTACAGGGGGTGTCTGGAAACACCATATATTTT. Translated, it gives CASSLQGVSGNTIYF. The genes are TRBV5-1 and TRBJ1-3; 8 bases map to TRBD1. CDR1 SGHRS and CDR2 YFSETQ come from the germline V gene. Germline trimming cut 4 bases from V and 1 base from J; bases unmatched to any gene: 4. The length of the CDR3 is 15 residues.